The rows below give T cell receptor beta chains drawn from one sample of a study of CD8 T cells in ankylosing spondylitis. One entry per CDR3 protein results from TCRdb running MiXCR on the 5' RACE reads. The sample lists more than 600,000 distinct CDR3 sequences, roughly 19% occurring once. Sequenced sample: blood, either unsorted or a sorted T cell fraction (not recorded which). The receptors were gathered from a male donor with ankylosing spondylitis. CDR3s include the opening cysteine and the closing phenylalanine or tryptophan. The D gene is left open where the match is weak. Not every row has a clone size; where given, it reads once, few, many or a size class.

.	few	TRBV20-1	TRBJ1-4	CSARAEPISGVPSGKLFF	TGCAGTGCTAGAGCCGAACCGATCTCAGGGGTGCCCTCGGGGAAACTGTTTTTT
.	few	TRBV5-1	TRBJ2-2	CASSPAQSYYTGELFF	TGCGCCAGCAGCCCCGCCCAAAGTTACTACACCGGGGAGCTGTTTTTT
TRBD2	.	TRBV5-1	TRBJ2-5	CASSARTSGGRETQYF	TGCGCCAGCAGCGCCCGGACTAGCGGGGGCAGGGAGACCCAGTACTTC
.	.	TRBV29-1	TRBJ1-1	CSHGSNTEAFF	TGCAGCCACGGCAGCAACACTGAAGCTTTCTTT
TRBD2	few	TRBV27	TRBJ2-5	CASSRLAEETQYF	TGTGCCAGCAGCCGACTAGCGGAAGAGACCCAGTACTTC
TRBD1	.	TRBV29-1	TRBJ1-1	CSVEGGNRGLYTEAFF	TGCAGCGTTGAAGGGGGGAACAGGGGGCTGTACACTGAAGCTTTCTTT
.	.	TRBV4-3	TRBJ1-3	CASSQDSGLPGNTIYF	TGCGCCAGCAGCCAAGACTCCGGCCTTCCTGGAAACACCATATATTTT
.	.	TRBV12-3/TRBV12-4	TRBJ2-3	CASSLGTSSPDTQYF	TGTGCCAGCAGTTTAGGGACAAGTTCCCCAGATACGCAGTATTTT
.	many	TRBV6-1	TRBJ1-1	CASTRNTEAFF	TGTGCCAGCACCAGGAACACTGAAGCTTTCTTT
TRBD1	many	TRBV20-1	TRBJ2-7	CSARDRGMDEQYF	TGCAGTGCTAGGGACAGGGGAATGGACGAGCAGTACTTC
TRBD1	.	TRBV5-6	TRBJ2-3	CASSSGQGYFPPATDTQYF	TGTGCCAGCAGCAGCGGACAGGGATATTTCCCTCCCGCTACAGATACGCAGTATTTT
.	.	TRBV5-1	TRBJ2-7	CASSPFSDEQYF	TGCGCCAGCTCACCTTTTTCGGACGAGCAGTACTTC
.	.	TRBV7-9	TRBJ2-2	CASSLANQGMDTGELFF	TGTGCCAGCAGCTTAGCGAACCAGGGAATGGACACCGGGGAGCTGTTTTTT
.	.	TRBV4-2	TRBJ2-3	CASSQDPRPLNRADTQYF	TGTGCCAGCAGCCAAGATCCTAGACCTTTAAATCGCGCAGATACGCAGTATTTT
.	few	TRBV4-1	TRBJ2-5	CASSQGGRLQETQYF	TGCGCCAGCAGCCAAGGGGGCAGACTCCAAGAGACCCAGTACTTC
TRBD2	.	TRBV4-1	TRBJ2-5	CASSQAPGGGRFQETQYF	TGCGCCAGCAGCCAAGCTCCCGGGGGAGGGAGATTCCAAGAGACCCAGTACTTC
TRBD2	few	TRBV5-1	TRBJ2-5	CASSLVLAGQETQYF	TGCGCCAGCAGCTTGGTCCTAGCGGGGCAAGAGACCCAGTACTTC
TRBD1	.	TRBV20-1	TRBJ1-5	CSARRDRGIPTGNQPQHF	TGCAGTGCTAGACGGGACAGGGGGATTCCTACGGGCAATCAGCCCCAGCATTTT
TRBD1	.	TRBV7-9	TRBJ2-7	CASSSITGVHEQYF	TGTGCCAGCAGCTCGATAACAGGGGTCCACGAGCAGTACTTC
.	.	TRBV10-3	TRBJ2-7	CAISDGRTRAYEQYF	TGTGCCATCAGTGACGGCAGAACTAGAGCCTACGAGCAGTACTTC
.	few	TRBV3-1	TRBJ1-2	CASSQDLGNYGYTF	TGTGCCAGCAGCCAAGATCTTGGGAACTATGGCTACACCTTC
.	.	TRBV10-3	TRBJ1-2	CAITQDSATYGYTF	TGTGCCATCACCCAGGACAGCGCGACCTATGGCTACACCTTC
.	.	TRBV20-1	TRBJ2-2	CSARASALGTGELFF	TGCAGTGCTAGAGCATCGGCCCTGGGGACCGGGGAGCTGTTTTTT
TRBD2	.	TRBV5-1	TRBJ2-7	CASSGGTSAYYEQYF	TGCGCCAGCAGCGGCGGGACTAGCGCCTACTACGAGCAGTACTTC
.	few	TRBV2	TRBJ2-2	CASSEGGRLNTGELFF	TGTGCCAGCAGTGAAGGTGGCAGATTAAACACCGGGGAGCTGTTTTTT
.	.	TRBV4-2	TRBJ1-2	CASSPLRRDRGYTF	TGTGCCAGCAGCCCGCTCCGCAGGGACCGGGGCTACACCTTC
.	.	TRBV6-2/TRBV6-3	TRBJ1-1	CASSYSAGVTEAFF	TGTGCCAGCAGTTACTCGGCAGGGGTCACTGAAGCTTTCTTT
.	few	TRBV7-2	TRBJ2-3	CASSLTLSSTDTQYF	TGTGCCAGCAGCTTAACCCTCTCCAGCACAGATACGCAGTATTTT
.	.	TRBV12-3/TRBV12-4	TRBJ2-3	CASSLRASRTDTQYF	TGTGCCAGCAGCCTCAGGGCTTCGCGCACAGATACGCAGTATTTT
.	.	TRBV25-1	TRBJ1-5	CASSEFGREGNQPQHF	TGTGCCAGCAGTGAATTTGGAAGGGAGGGCAATCAGCCCCAGCATTTT
.	.	TRBV5-1	TRBJ2-2	CASSGSVTTGELFF	TGCGCCAGCAGCGGATCAGTCACGACCGGGGAGCTGTTTTTT
.	many	TRBV20-1	TRBJ1-6	CSARESVRNSPLHF	TGCAGTGCTAGAGAATCAGTCCGTAATTCACCCCTCCACTTT
.	.	TRBV11-2	TRBJ1-2	CASSLDQEGGTLYGYTF	TGTGCCAGCAGCTTAGATCAAGAGGGCGGGACGCTCTATGGCTACACCTTC
.	few	TRBV3-1	TRBJ2-1	CASSRGTRLNEQFF	TGTGCCAGCAGCCGGGGAACTAGGCTGAATGAGCAGTTCTTC
TRBD2	few	TRBV7-2	TRBJ2-5	CASSLWLAGEETQYF	TGTGCCAGCAGCTTATGGCTAGCGGGGGAAGAGACCCAGTACTTC